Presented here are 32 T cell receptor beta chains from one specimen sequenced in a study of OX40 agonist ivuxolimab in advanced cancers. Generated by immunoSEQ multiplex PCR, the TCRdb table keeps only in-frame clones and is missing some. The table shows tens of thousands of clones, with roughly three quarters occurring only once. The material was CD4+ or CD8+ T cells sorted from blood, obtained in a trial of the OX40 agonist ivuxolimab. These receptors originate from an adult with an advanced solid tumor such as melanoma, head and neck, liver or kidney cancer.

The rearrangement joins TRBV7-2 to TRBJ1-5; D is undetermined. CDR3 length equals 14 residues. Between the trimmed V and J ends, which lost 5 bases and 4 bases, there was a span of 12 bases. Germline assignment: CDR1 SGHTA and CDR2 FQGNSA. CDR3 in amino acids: CASSLMGRNQPQHF. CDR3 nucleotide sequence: TGTGCCAGCAGCCTGATGGGGAGAAATCAGCCCCAGCATTTT.

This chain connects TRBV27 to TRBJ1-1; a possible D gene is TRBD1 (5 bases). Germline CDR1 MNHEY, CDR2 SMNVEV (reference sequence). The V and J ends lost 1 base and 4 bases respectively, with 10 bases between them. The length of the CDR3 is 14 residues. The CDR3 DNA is TGTGCCAGCAGTTTATTTTCAGGGTCCACTGAAGCTTTCTTT. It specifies CASSLFSGSTEAFF.

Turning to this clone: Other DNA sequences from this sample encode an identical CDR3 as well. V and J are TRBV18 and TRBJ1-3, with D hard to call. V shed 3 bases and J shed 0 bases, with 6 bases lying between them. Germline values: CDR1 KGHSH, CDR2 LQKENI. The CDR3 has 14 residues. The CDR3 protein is CASSPGSSGNTIYF. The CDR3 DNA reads TGTGCCAGCTCACCGGGGAGCTCTGGAAACACCATATATTTT.

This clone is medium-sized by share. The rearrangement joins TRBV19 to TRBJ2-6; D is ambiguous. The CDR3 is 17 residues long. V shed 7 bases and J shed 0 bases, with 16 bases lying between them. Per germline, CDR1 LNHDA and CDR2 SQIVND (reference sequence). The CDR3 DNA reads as TGTGCCAGTACTTACCATGCACAGTCCTCTGGGGCCAACGTCCTGACTTTC. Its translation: CASTYHAQSSGANVLTF.

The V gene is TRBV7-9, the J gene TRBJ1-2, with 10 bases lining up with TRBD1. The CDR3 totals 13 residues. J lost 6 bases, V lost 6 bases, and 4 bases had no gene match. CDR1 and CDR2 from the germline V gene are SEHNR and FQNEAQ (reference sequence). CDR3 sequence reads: CASRGGTGDGYTF. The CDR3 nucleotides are TGTGCCAGCAGAGGCGGGACAGGGGATGGCTACACCTTC. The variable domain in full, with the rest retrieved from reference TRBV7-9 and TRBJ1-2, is DTGVSQNPRHKITKRGQNVTFRCDPISEHNRLYWYRQTLGQGPEFLTYFQNEAQLEKSRLLSDRFSAERPKGSFSTLEIQRTEQGDSAMYLCASRGGTGDGYTFGSGTRLTVV.

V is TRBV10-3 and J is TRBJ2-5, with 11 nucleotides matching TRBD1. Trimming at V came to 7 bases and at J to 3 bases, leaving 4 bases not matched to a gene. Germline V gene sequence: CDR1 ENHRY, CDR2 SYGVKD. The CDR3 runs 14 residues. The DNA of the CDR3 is TGTGCCATCACCGAGGGACAGGGGGAAGAGACCCAGTACTTC. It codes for CAITEGQGEETQYF.

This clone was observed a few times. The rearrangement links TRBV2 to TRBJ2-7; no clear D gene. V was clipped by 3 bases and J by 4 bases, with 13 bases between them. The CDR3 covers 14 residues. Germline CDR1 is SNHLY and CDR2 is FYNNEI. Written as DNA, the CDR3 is TGTGCCAGCAGTGAGCCCGGTGGGGTTTACGAGCAGTACTTC. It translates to CASSEPGGVYEQYF. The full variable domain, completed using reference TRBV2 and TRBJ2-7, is EPEVTQTPSHQVTQMGQEVILRCVPISNHLYFYWYRQILGQKVEFLVSFYNNEISEKSEIFDDQFSVERPDGSNFTLKIRSTKLEDSAMYFCASSEPGGVYEQYFGPGTRLTVT.

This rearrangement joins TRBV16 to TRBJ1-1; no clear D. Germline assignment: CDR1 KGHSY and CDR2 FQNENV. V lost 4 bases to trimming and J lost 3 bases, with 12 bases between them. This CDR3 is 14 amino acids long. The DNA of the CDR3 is TGTGCCAGCAGCCTGAGCGCCCAGGACACTGAAGCTTTCTTT. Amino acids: CASSLSAQDTEAFF. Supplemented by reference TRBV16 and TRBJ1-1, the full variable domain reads GEEVAQTPKHLVRGEGQKAKLYCAPIKGHSYVFWYQQVLKNEFKFLISFQNENVFDETGMPKERFSAKCLPNSPCSLEIQATKLEDSAVYFCASSLSAQDTEAFFGQGTRLTVV.

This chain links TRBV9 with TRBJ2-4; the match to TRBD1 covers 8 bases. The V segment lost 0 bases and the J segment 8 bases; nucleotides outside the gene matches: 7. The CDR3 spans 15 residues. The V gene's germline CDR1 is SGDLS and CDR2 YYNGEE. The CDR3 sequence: CASSVATGGWDIQYF. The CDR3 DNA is TGTGCCAGCAGCGTAGCTACAGGGGGTTGGGACATTCAGTACTTC.

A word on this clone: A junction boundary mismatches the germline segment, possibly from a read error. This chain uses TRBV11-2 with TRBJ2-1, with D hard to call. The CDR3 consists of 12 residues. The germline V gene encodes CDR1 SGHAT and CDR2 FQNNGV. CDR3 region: CASSLNYDEQFF. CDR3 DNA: TGTGCCAGCAGCTTAAACTACGATGAGCAGTTCTTC. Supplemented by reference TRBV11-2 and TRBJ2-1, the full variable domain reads EAGVAQSPRYKIIEKRQSVAFWCNPISGHATLYWYQQILGQGPKLLIQFQNNGVVDDSQLPKDRFSAERLKGVDSTLKIQPAKLEDSAVYLCASSLNYDEQFFGPGTRLTVL.

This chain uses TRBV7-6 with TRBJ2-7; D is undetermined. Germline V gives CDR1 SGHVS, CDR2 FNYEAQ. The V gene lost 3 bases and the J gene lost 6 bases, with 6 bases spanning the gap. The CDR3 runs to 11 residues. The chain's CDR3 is CASSLKGEQYF. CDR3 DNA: TGTGCCAGCAGCTTGAAGGGCGAGCAGTACTTC. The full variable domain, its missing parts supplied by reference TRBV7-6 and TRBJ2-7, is GAGVSQSPRYKVTKRGQDVALRCDPISGHVSLYWYRQALGQGPEFLTYFNYEAQQDKSGLPNDRFSAERPEGSISTLTIQRTEQRDSAMYRCASSLKGEQYFGPGTRLTVT.

The DNA of the CDR3 is TGTGCCAGCAGCGTGGGGACTAGCGGGGGGCCCTACGAGCAGTACTTC. This translates into CASSVGTSGGPYEQYF. V usage is TRBV9 and J usage is TRBJ2-7, with 15 bases fitting TRBD2. Germline V gene data show CDR1 as SGDLS and CDR2 as YYNGEE. V trimming: 2 bases; J trimming: 2 bases; junction bases outside the gene matches: 2. This CDR3 has 16 residues.

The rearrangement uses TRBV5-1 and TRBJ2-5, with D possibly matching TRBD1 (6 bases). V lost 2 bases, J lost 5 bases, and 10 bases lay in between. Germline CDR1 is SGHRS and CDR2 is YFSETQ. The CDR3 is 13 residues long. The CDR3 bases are TGCGCCAGCAGCTTTGGACAGAGGGAGACCCAGTACTTC. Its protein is CASSFGQRETQYF.

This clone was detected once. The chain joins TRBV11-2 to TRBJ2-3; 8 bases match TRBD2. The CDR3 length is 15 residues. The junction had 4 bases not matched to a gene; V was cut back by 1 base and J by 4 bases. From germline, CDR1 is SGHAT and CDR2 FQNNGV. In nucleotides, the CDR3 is TGTGCCAGCAGCTTAGTAGTAGCGGGGCCAGATACGCAGTATTTT. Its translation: CASSLVVAGPDTQYF. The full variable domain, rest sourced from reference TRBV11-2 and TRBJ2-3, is EAGVAQSPRYKIIEKRQSVAFWCNPISGHATLYWYQQILGQGPKLLIQFQNNGVVDDSQLPKDRFSAERLKGVDSTLKIQPAKLEDSAVYLCASSLVVAGPDTQYFGPGTRLTVL.

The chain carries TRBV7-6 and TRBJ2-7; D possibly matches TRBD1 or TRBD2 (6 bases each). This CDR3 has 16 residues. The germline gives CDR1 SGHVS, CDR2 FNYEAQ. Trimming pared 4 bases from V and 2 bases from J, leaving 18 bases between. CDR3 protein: CASSSQPWRDTYEQYF. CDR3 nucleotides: TGTGCCAGCAGCTCGCAACCGTGGAGGGACACCTACGAGCAGTACTTC.

CDR3 sequence (DNA): TGCGCCAGCAGCCGAACCCCAACAGGGGCGGCGACCTACGAGCAGTACTTC. This encodes CASSRTPTGAATYEQYF. The gene calls are TRBV4-1 and TRBJ2-7; the match to TRBD1 covers 7 bases. This CDR3 has 17 residues. With 4 bases clipped from V and 2 bases from J, the junction kept 14 bases outside the gene matches. CDR1 and CDR2 (germline): MGHRA, YSYEKL.

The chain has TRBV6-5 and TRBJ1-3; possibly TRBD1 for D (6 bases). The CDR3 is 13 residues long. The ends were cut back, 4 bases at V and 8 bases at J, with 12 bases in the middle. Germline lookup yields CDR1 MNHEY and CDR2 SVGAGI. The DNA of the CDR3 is TGTGCCAGCAGTTTACAGGGATTGGACACCATATATTTT. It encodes CASSLQGLDTIYF.

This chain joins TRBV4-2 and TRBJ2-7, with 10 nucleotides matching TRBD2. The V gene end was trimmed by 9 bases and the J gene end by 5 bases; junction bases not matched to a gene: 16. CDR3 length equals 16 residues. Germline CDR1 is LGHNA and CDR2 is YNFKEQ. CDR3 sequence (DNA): TGTGCCAGAAGCTTGGTTGCTAGCGGGAGTGGGCACGAGCAGTACTTC. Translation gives CARSLVASGSGHEQYF.

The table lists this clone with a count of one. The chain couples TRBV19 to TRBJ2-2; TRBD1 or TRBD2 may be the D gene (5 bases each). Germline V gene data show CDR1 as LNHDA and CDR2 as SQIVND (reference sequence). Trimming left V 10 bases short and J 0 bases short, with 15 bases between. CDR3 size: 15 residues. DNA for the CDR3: TGTGCCACCAACCCGGGGACCTCGAACACCGGGGAGCTGTTTTTT. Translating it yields CATNPGTSNTGELFF.

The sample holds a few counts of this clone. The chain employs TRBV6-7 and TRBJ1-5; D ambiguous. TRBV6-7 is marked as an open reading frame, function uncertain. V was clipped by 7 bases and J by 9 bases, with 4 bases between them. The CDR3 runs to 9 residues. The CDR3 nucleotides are TGTGCCAGCATAAGGCCCCAGCATTTT. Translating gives CASIRPQHF.

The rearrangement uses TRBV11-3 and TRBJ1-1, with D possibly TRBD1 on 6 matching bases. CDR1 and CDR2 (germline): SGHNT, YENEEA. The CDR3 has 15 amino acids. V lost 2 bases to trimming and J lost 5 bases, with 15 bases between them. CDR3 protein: CASSLLGGAGTEAFF. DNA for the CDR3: TGTGCCAGCAGCTTATTGGGGGGCGCCGGAACTGAAGCTTTCTTT.

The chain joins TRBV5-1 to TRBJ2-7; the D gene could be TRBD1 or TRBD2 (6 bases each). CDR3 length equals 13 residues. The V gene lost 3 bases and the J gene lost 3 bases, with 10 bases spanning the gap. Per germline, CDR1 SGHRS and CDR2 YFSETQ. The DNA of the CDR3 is TGCGCCAGCAGCTGGGGGGCGGGCTACGAGCAGTACTTC. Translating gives CASSWGAGYEQYF.

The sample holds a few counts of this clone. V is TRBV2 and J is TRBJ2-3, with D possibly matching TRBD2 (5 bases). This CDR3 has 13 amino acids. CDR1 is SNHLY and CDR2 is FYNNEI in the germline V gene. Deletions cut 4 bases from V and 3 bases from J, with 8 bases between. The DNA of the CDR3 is TGTGCCAGCAGTGGTGACTATACAGATACGCAGTATTTT. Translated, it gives CASSGDYTDTQYF.

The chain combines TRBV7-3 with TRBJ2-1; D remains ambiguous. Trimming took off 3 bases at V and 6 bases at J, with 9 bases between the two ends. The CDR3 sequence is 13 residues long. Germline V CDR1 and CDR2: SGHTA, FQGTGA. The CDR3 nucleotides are TGTGCCAGCAGCTTTCTGTATGGCAATGAGCAGTTCTTC. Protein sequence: CASSFLYGNEQFF.

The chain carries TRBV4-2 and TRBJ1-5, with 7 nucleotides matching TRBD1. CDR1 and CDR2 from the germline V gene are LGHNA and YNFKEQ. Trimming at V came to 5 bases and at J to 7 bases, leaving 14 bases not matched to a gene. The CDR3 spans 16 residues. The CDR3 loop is CASSSQGATGHQPQHF. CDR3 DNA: TGTGCCAGCAGCTCCCAAGGGGCGACAGGGCACCAGCCCCAGCATTTT.

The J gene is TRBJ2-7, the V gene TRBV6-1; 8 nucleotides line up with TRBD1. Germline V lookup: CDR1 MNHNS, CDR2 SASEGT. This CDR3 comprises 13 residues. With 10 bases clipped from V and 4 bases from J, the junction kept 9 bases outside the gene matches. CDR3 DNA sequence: TGTGCCACCAGGGGACAGGCGCTATACGAGCAGTACTTC. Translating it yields CATRGQALYEQYF.

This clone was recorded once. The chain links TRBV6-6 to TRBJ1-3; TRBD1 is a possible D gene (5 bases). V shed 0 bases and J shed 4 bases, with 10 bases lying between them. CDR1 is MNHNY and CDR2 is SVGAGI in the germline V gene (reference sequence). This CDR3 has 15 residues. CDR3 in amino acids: CASSYSRVRGNTIYF. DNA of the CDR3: TGTGCCAGCAGTTACTCCAGGGTGAGGGGAAACACCATATATTTT.

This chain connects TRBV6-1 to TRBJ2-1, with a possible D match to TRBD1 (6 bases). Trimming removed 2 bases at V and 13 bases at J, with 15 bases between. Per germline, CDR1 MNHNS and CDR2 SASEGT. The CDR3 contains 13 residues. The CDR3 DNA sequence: TGTGCCAGCAGTGAACTAGGGGGAACTGGTCAGTTCTTC. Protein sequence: CASSELGGTGQFF.

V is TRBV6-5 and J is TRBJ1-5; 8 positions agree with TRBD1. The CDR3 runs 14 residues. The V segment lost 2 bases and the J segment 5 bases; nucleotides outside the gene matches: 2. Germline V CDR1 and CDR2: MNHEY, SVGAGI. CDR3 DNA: TGTGCCAGCAGTTACAGCAGGGGGCATCAGCCCCAGCATTTT. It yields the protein CASSYSRGHQPQHF.

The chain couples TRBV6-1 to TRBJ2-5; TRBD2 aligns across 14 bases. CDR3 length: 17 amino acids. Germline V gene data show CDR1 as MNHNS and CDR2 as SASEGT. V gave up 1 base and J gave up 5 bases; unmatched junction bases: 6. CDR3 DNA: TGTGCCAGCAGTGAAGATGGGACTAGCGGGGGTCTGGAGACCCAGTACTTC. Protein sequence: CASSEDGTSGGLETQYF.

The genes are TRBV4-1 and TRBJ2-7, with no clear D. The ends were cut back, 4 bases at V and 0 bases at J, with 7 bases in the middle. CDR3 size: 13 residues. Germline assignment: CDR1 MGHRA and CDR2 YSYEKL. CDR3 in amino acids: CASSPWDSYEQYF. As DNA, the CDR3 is TGCGCCAGCAGCCCGTGGGACTCCTACGAGCAGTACTTC.

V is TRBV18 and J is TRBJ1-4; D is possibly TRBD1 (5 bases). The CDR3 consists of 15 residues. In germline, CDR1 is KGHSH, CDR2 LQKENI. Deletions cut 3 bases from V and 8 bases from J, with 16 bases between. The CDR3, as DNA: TGTGCCAGCTCACCCCTCGGGAGCGGGGGAGAAAAACTGTTTTTT. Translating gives CASSPLGSGGEKLFF.